This paragraph covers one T cell receptor (beta chain) sequence. Antigen specificity is unknown. The data originate from a study of T-cell memory formation after mild COVID-19. Trimming removed 0 bases at V and 7 bases at J, with 11 bases between. The CDR3 contains 14 residues. The germline V gene has CDR1 SGHNT and CDR2 YYREEE (reference sequence). TCRdb analysed the 5' RACE reads with MiXCR anew, one entry per CDR3 protein. The sample shows some 490,000 distinct CDR3 sequences, 15% to 20% of them seen only once. Study-wide points: Researchers found some responding clones in pre-infection memory, a sign that cross-reactive memory joined.

V is TRBV5-4 and J is TRBJ2-1; possibly TRBD2 for D (7 bases). Sequencing used PBMCs or a T cell subset sorted from them (not recorded which). The receptor comes from an adult woman who had mild COVID-19 (a few samples of this study predate the infection). Cell type and time point are not known. CDR3 in amino acids: CASSLGRGANEQFF. The DNA for the CDR3 is TGTGCCAGCAGCTTGGGCCGGGGGGCGAATGAGCAGTTCTTC.